These 14 T cell receptor beta chains share one sample of origin, sequenced in a study of T cell responses to AZD1222 COVID-19 vaccine. Here immunoSEQ multiplex PCR was the method, and the copy in TCRdb shows in-frame clones only, minus some. In the table there are 95,000 to 100,000 clones, 80% to 95% of which are singletons. Sequenced here: peripheral blood, sampled 28 days after the second AZD1222 dose. The receptors derive from an adult who received the AZD1222 COVID-19 vaccine.

J is TRBJ1-2 and V is TRBV13; 9 nucleotides line up with TRBD1. Germline CDR1 is PRHDT and CDR2 is FYEKMQ (reference sequence). V trimming: 5 bases; J trimming: 6 bases; junction bases outside the gene matches: 4. This CDR3 contains 13 residues. The CDR3: CASSPGTGNGYTF. The CDR3 nucleotides are TGTGCCAGCAGCCCAGGGACAGGGAATGGCTACACCTTC. The full variable domain, rest sourced from reference TRBV13 and TRBJ1-2, is AAGVIQSPRHLIKEKRETATLKCYPIPRHDTVYWYQQGPGQDPQFLISFYEKMQSDKGSIPDRFSAQQFSDYHSELNMSSLELGDSALYFCASSPGTGNGYTFGSGTRLTVV.

The chain links TRBV9 to TRBJ2-5; 8 bases are a match to TRBD2. Looked up from germline, CDR1 is SGDLS and CDR2 is YYNGEE. The CDR3 is 16 amino acids. Trimming removed 4 bases from V and 1 base from J; junction bases left unmatched: 9. CDR3 bases: TGTGCCAGCAGCCCCCGACTAGCGAGTCGCCAAGAGACCCAGTACTTC. Protein: CASSPRLASRQETQYF.

The J gene is TRBJ1-2, the V gene TRBV7-2, with D tentatively TRBD1 (5 bases). V lost 0 bases, J lost 3 bases, and 14 bases lay in between. Looked up from germline, CDR1 is SGHTA and CDR2 is FQGNSA. The CDR3 sequence is 16 residues long. CDR3 DNA: TGTGCCAGCAGCTTAGCGGCAGGGAGAATGGACTATGGCTACACCTTC. Translating gives CASSLAAGRMDYGYTF.

CDR3 nucleotide sequence: TGTGCCAGCAGCTTAGATTCCCCCCAGCAGGGCCTATACTACGAGCAGTACTTC. This sequence encodes CASSLDSPQQGLYYEQYF. The genes are TRBV11-2 and TRBJ2-7; perhaps TRBD1 as D (5 bases). Germline-derived CDR1 and CDR2 are SGHAT and FQNNGV. The CDR3 runs to 18 residues. V lost 0 bases to trimming and J lost 3 bases, with 21 bases between them.

This chain links TRBV5-1 with TRBJ1-4; 9 bases agree with TRBD1. The CDR3 contains 14 residues. V was pared by 4 bases and J by 5 bases, with 3 bases of the junction left unmatched. Germline CDR1 is SGHRS and CDR2 is YFSETQ. The CDR3 DNA follows: TGCGCCAGCAGCAGGACAGGGGCCAATGAAAAACTGTTTTTT. Residues: CASSRTGANEKLFF.

This sequence joins TRBV6-6 and TRBJ2-3; D gene ambiguous. Trimming left V 6 bases short and J 6 bases short, with 7 bases between. The CDR3 length is 11 residues. Germline CDR1 MNHNY, CDR2 SVGAGI (reference sequence). This CDR3 is CASSPMDTQYF. In DNA form, the CDR3 reads TGTGCCAGCAGCCCGATGGATACGCAGTATTTT.

This sequence joins TRBV18 and TRBJ2-4; 9 bases fit TRBD1. V lost 2 bases and J lost 7; bases outside the gene matches: 9. Per the germline V gene, CDR1 is KGHSH and CDR2 is LQKENI. The CDR3 spans 16 residues. CDR3 protein: CASSPTGGTGQNIQYF. The CDR3 DNA follows: TGTGCCAGCTCACCAACTGGGGGGACAGGGCAGAACATTCAGTACTTC.

The chain combines TRBV6-5 with TRBJ1-2; D unclear. Trimming stripped 6 bases from V and 4 bases from J, with 9 bases between. There are 12 residues in the CDR3. CDR1 and CDR2 (germline): MNHEY, SVGAGI. CDR3 amino acids: CASRPLGYGYTF. The CDR3 DNA is TGTGCCAGCAGACCTTTGGGCTATGGCTACACCTTC.

The gene calls are TRBV11-2 and TRBJ1-1; no definite D call. The CDR3 is made up of 14 amino acids. Trimming took off 5 bases at V and 3 bases at J, with 13 bases between the two ends. CDR1 is SGHAT, CDR2 FQNNGV, per germline. CDR3: CASSLWGEDTEAFF. CDR3 bases: TGTGCCAGCAGCCTCTGGGGTGAGGACACTGAAGCTTTCTTT.

The chain combines TRBV27 with TRBJ2-7; tentatively, D is TRBD2 (5 bases). The CDR3 has 14 amino acids. CDR1 and CDR2 from the germline V gene are MNHEY and SMNVEV (reference sequence). The germline V and J ends were trimmed by 5 bases and 6 bases, with 17 bases remaining between them. The CDR3 DNA reads as TGTGCCAGCAGTACCTCCCGAGGGCCTGTCGAGCAGTACTTC. Translation gives CASSTSRGPVEQYF.

The chain links TRBV15 to TRBJ1-5; the D is unclear. This CDR3 contains 12 residues. The germline V gene has CDR1 LNHNV and CDR2 YYDKDF (reference sequence). V lost 1 base and J 7 bases, leaving 5 bases between the germline ends. CDR3 in amino acids: CATSRGPQPQHF. The DNA of the CDR3 is TGTGCCACCAGCAGAGGGCCCCAGCCCCAGCATTTT.

Written as DNA, the CDR3 is TGTGCCAGCTCACCACCGGGGGGGAGAAATCCCCATCTTGGGTACAATGAGCAGTTCTTC. It specifies CASSPPGGRNPHLGYNEQFF. J is TRBJ2-1 and V is TRBV18, with TRBD2 matching 7 bases. The germline gives CDR1 KGHSH, CDR2 LQKENI. This CDR3 has 20 amino acids. Trimming took 0 bases from V and 4 from J; bases not matched to a gene: 18. Using reference TRBV18 and TRBJ2-1 for the parts outside the CDR3, the full variable domain is NAGVMQNPRHLVRRRGQEARLRCSPMKGHSHVYWYRQLPEEGLKFMVYLQKENIIDESGMPKERFSAEFPKEGPSILRIQQVVRGDSAAYFCASSPPGGRNPHLGYNEQFFGPGTRLTVL.

The rearrangement links TRBV10-3 to TRBJ2-5; TRBD1 or TRBD2 may be the D gene (5 bases each). V gave up 2 bases and J gave up 6 bases, with 16 bases separating them. Germline loops: CDR1 ENHRY, CDR2 SYGVKD. This CDR3 comprises 15 residues. CDR3 bases: TGTGCCATCAGTGAGCCGGGGACGGTTTTCCAGACCCAGTACTTC. Residues: CAISEPGTVFQTQYF.

The chain is built from TRBV2 and TRBJ2-7, with 9 positions matching TRBD1. Unmatched junction bases numbered 5, after V lost 5 bases and J lost 6 bases. This CDR3 has 13 residues. CDR1 is SNHLY and CDR2 is FYNNEI in the germline V gene. In DNA form, the CDR3 reads TGTGCCAGCAGTAGGGGGACAGGGCTCGAGCAGTACTTC. Protein product: CASSRGTGLEQYF.